A selection of T cell receptor beta chains follows, all from one sample in a study of blood T cells in healthy people across ages. Each CDR3 protein is one row after TCRdb ran MiXCR on the 5' RACE reads. In the table there are about a million distinct CDR3 sequences, 51% of which are singletons. What was sequenced was blood. The source is a woman aged 55-69 years in good health. Both conserved end residues are part of each CDR3. The D gene is left open where the match is weak. Not all rows give a size; the values are once, few, many and, for expanded clones, a class.

>-|TRBJ2-5|17|TRBV7-9|-
TGTGCCAGCAGCTCAGGCGGCCTTAACGAACCCCAAGAGACCCAGTACTTC
CASSSGGLNEPQETQYF
>-|TRBJ1-2|16|TRBV21-1|-
TGTGCCAGCAGCAAGGTTCCAGGGCCCGTCTTCTATGGCTACACCTTC
CASSKVPGPVFYGYTF
>-|TRBJ2-4|17|TRBV20-1|-
TGCAGTGCTAGCCAGATGAGTGGGGGTTTGGCCAAAAACATTCAGTACTTC
CSASQMSGGLAKNIQYF
>few|TRBJ2-7|15|TRBV5-1|TRBD2
TGCGCCAGCAGCCCCCGGTTCCTAGCGGCCTACGAGCAGTACTTC
CASSPRFLAAYEQYF
>few|TRBJ2-1|15|TRBV6-1|TRBD1
TGTGCCAGCGGACCTTGGGGACAGGGGCTTAATGAGCAGTTCTTC
CASGPWGQGLNEQFF
>-|TRBJ2-1|16|TRBV4-3|-
TGCCCCAGCAGCCAAGAGGGACGGACTTCCTACAATGAGCAGTTCTTC
CPSSQEGRTSYNEQFF
>few|TRBJ2-7|17|TRBV10-3|TRBD1
TGTGCCATCAGTGACAGTGGAGGACAGGGGGCTTTTTACGAGCAGTACTTC
CAISDSGGQGAFYEQYF
>-|TRBJ2-1|15|TRBV28|TRBD2
TGTGCCAGCAGGTCACTAGCGGGAGGTCGCAATGAGCAGTTCTTC
CASRSLAGGRNEQFF
>-|TRBJ1-5|12|TRBV3-1|-
TGTGCCAGCAGCCAAGTCCCCTGGGTCCAGCATTTT
CASSQVPWVQHF
>-|TRBJ2-7|17|TRBV7-2|TRBD1
TGTGCCAGCAGCCACCGGGACAGGGGGCTCCGGTACAATGAGCAGTACTTC
CASSHRDRGLRYNEQYF
>-|TRBJ2-5|12|TRBV10-3|-
TGTGCCACCTCGAGGTCGATAGAGACCCAGTACTTC
CATSRSIETQYF
>few|TRBJ2-6|18|TRBV28|-
TGTGCCAGCAGTACACCACTCCTGGCACGGGCTGGGGCCAACGTCCTGACTTTC
CASSTPLLARAGANVLTF
>-|TRBJ2-7|14|TRBV7-9|-
TGTACCAGCAGCTTAGAACTGACATCCTACGAGCAGTACTTC
CTSSLELTSYEQYF
>-|TRBJ2-5|12|TRBV20-1|-
TGCAGTGCTCCCTTAGGCGGGGAGACCCAGTACTTC
CSAPLGGETQYF
>-|TRBJ2-4|18|TRBV4-2|-
TGTGCCAGCAGCCAAGATCTTCAAGCAGGACTAGCCAAAAACATTCAGTACTTC
CASSQDLQAGLAKNIQYF
>-|TRBJ2-7|13|TRBV20-1|-
TGCAGTGCTAGGGCGGTAGGGCCCTACGAGCAGTACTTC
CSARAVGPYEQYF
>-|TRBJ2-7|13|TRBV4-2|-
TGTGCCAGCAGCCAAGGACAGGTCGGGGAGCAGTACTTC
CASSQGQVGEQYF